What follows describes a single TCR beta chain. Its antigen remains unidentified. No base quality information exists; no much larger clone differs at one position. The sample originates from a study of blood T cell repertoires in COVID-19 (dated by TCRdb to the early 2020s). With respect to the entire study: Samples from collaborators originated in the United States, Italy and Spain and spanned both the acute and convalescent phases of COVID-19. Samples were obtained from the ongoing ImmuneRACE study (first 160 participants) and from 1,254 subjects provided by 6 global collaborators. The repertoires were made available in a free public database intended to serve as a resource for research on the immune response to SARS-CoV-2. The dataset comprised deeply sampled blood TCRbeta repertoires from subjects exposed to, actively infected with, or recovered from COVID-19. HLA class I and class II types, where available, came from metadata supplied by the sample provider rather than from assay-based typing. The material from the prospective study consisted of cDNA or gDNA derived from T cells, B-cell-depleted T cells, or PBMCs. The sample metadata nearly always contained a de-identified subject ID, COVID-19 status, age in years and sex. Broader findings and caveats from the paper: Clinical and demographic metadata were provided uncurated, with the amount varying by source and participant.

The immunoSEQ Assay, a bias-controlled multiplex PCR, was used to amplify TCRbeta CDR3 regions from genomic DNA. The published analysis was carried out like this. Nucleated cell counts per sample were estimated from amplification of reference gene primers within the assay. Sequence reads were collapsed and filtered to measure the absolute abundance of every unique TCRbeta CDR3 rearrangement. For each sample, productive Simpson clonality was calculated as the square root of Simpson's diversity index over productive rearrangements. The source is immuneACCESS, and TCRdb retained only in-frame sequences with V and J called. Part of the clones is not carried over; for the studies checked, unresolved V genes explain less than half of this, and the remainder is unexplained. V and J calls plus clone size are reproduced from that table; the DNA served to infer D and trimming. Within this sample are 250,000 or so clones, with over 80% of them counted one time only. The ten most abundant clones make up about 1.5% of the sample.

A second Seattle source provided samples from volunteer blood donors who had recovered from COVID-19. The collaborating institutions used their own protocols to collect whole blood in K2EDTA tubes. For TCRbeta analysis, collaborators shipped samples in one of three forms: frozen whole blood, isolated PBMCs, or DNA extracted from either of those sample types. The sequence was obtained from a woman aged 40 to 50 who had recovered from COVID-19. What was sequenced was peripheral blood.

The DNA sequence is TGTGCCAGCTCACCACAACAGGGTGGCAATCAGCCCCAGCATTTT. Its translation reads: CASSPQQGGNQPQHF. The sequence joins TRBV18 to TRBJ1-5; a tentative D call is TRBD1 (6 bases match). For CDR1 and CDR2, the germline V gene lists KGHSH and LQKENI. Reading from cysteine to phenylalanine, the CDR3 counts 15 amino acids. Only the CDR3 portion is preserved as DNA: 45 bases, with reading frame beginning at the first base. V is shortened by 1 base, J by 2 bases, and the region joining them spans 9 bases.